The source of this T cell receptor (beta chain) is a study of blood T cell repertoires in COVID-19. Profiling relied on immunoSEQ multiplex PCR, and the TCRdb table lists in-frame clones only, not all of them. The data show approximately 280,000 clones, around 87% seen once. From germline, CDR1 is LNHDA and CDR2 SQIVND (reference sequence). There are 15 residues in the CDR3. V shed 10 bases, J shed 0 bases, and the junction held 7 bases outside the gene matches. The rearrangement links TRBV19 to TRBJ2-1, with TRBD1 matching 9 bases. Sequencing used peripheral blood. The source is a woman in her twenties or thirties who had recovered from COVID-19. CDR3 nucleotides: TGTGCCACCTCGGACAGGGGATACTCCTACAATGAGCAGTTCTTC. Protein product: CATSDRGYSYNEQFF.